The 20 T cell receptor beta chains given below trace back to one sample, sequenced in a study of cytomegalovirus exposure and HLA in healthy donors. Libraries were prepared by immunoSEQ multiplex PCR; TCRdb keeps only in-frame clonotypes and omits some of them. The sample has about 98,000 clones, roughly 87% seen once. Material for sequencing was PBMCs. The source is a man younger than 30 in good health and CMV-seropositive.

This chain connects TRBV7-3 to TRBJ2-1; 10 bases fit TRBD2. The germline CDR1 and CDR2 sequences are SGHTA and FQGTGA. V gave up 2 bases and J gave up 6 bases; unmatched junction bases: 4. The length of the CDR3 is 15 residues. The CDR3 spells CASSLFLAGANEQFF. CDR3 DNA: TGTGCCAGCAGCTTATTCCTAGCGGGAGCCAATGAGCAGTTCTTC.

CDR3 bases: TGTGCCAGCAGCTTGACGCTTAGCGGGGGAGAGACCCAGTACTTC. Protein: CASSLTLSGGETQYF. This sequence joins TRBV5-4 and TRBJ2-5; 9 nucleotides line up with TRBD2. The V and J ends lost 1 base and 4 bases, in that order; junction bases with no gene match: 5. The germline V gene has CDR1 SGHNT and CDR2 YYREEE (reference sequence). This CDR3 comprises 15 residues. Complete variable domain (other parts from reference TRBV5-4 and TRBJ2-5): ETGVTQSPTHLIKTRGQQVTLRCSSQSGHNTVSWYQQALGQGPQFIFQYYREEENGRGNFPPRFSGLQFPNYSSELNVNALELDDSALYLCASSLTLSGGETQYFGPGTRLLVL.

The rearrangement uses TRBV7-3 and TRBJ1-1; D uncertain. The CDR3 runs 13 residues. Trimming stripped 1 base from V and 7 bases from J, with 10 bases between. CDR1 SGHTA and CDR2 FQGTGA come from the germline V gene. The CDR3 region has the DNA TGTGCCAGCAGCTTAAATTCCGGGTTTGAAGCTTTCTTT. Encoded protein: CASSLNSGFEAFF.

The chain uses TRBV5-1 and TRBJ2-1; 9 bases line up with TRBD1. V dropped 0 bases and J dropped 8; count of bases not matched to a gene: 0. Germline V gene sequence: CDR1 SGHRS, CDR2 YFSETQ. The CDR3 runs 13 residues. CDR3 DNA sequence: TGCGCCAGCAGCTTGGGACAGGGGGATGAGCAGTTCTTC. This encodes CASSLGQGDEQFF.

This clone has a single count. This sequence joins TRBV19 and TRBJ2-4; weak D call: TRBD2 (5 bases). CDR1 is LNHDA and CDR2 is SQIVND in the germline V gene (reference sequence). The CDR3 sequence is 16 residues long. The V end lost 1 base, the J end lost 0 bases, and 10 bases lay between the germline ends. The CDR3 loop is CASSIAAGGAKNIQYF. CDR3 DNA: TGTGCCAGTAGTATAGCTGCCGGAGGAGCCAAAAACATTCAGTACTTC.

This rearrangement joins TRBV6-5 to TRBJ1-2; D may be TRBD1 (6 bases). The CDR3 spans 14 residues. Germline V lookup: CDR1 MNHEY, CDR2 SVGAGI. V was shortened by 0 bases and J by 7 bases, with 12 bases between the two germline ends. The CDR3 DNA follows: TGTGCCAGCAGTTACTCACAGGGAATCTTTGGCTACACCTTC. It translates to CASSYSQGIFGYTF.

The chain couples TRBV10-3 to TRBJ2-5; D might be TRBD1 (5 bases). The CDR3 is 15 amino acids. V shed 1 base and J shed 2 bases, with 11 bases lying between them. In germline, CDR1 is ENHRY, CDR2 SYGVKD. The CDR3 loop reads CAISEYDSLQETQYF. CDR3 nucleotides: TGTGCCATCAGTGAGTATGACAGCTTACAAGAGACCCAGTACTTC.

The chain is built from TRBV18 and TRBJ1-2, with 7 bases fitting TRBD1. The CDR3 covers 14 residues. The germline V gene encodes CDR1 KGHSH and CDR2 LQKENI. With 2 bases clipped from V and 4 bases from J, the junction kept 4 bases outside the gene matches. The CDR3 DNA is TGTGCCAGCTCACCAAGTCGGGACAGCTATGGCTACACCTTC. This gives the protein CASSPSRDSYGYTF.

The rearrangement links TRBV9 to TRBJ2-1; 10 nucleotides align to TRBD2. This CDR3 region has 16 residues. Germline V gene lookup returns CDR1 SGDLS and CDR2 YYNGEE. Trimming at V came to 0 bases and at J to 7 bases, leaving 7 bases not matched to a gene. In nucleotides, the CDR3 is TGTGCCAGCAGCGTAGCTCCTAGCGGGGGTATGAATGAGCAGTTCTTC. Its translation is CASSVAPSGGMNEQFF.

The rearrangement uses TRBV11-2 and TRBJ2-5; TRBD2 matches at 9 bases. The CDR3 is 16 residues long. CDR1 SGHAT and CDR2 FQNNGV come from the germline V gene. V lost 1 base to trimming and J lost 6 bases; unmatched junction nucleotides: 9. CDR3 coding DNA: TGTGCCAGCAGCTTAGTTAGCGGGAGTGTAGGGCAGACCCAGTACTTC. Amino acids: CASSLVSGSVGQTQYF.

On this clone itself: The germline gene is not matched at one end of the junction; a read error may be the cause. This chain links TRBV7-3 with TRBJ1-1; possible D gene TRBD1, 6 bases. There are 16 residues in the CDR3. Germline lookup yields CDR1 SGHTA and CDR2 FQGTGA. The CDR3 sequence is CASSLTPGVGNTEAFF. DNA for the CDR3: TGTGCCAGCAGCCTAACACCAGGGGTCGGGAACACTGAAGCTTTCTTT.

A single count supports this clone. The chain joins TRBV10-2 to TRBJ2-1, with 9 bases fitting TRBD1. The CDR3 extends over 15 amino acids. From germline, CDR1 is WSHSY and CDR2 SAAADI. V lost 6 bases, J lost 0 bases, and 3 bases stayed unmatched. The CDR3: CASRTGGSSYNEQFF. The CDR3 region has the DNA TGCGCCAGCAGGACAGGGGGAAGCTCCTACAATGAGCAGTTCTTC.

The genes are TRBV29-1 and TRBJ2-7; possibly TRBD1 for D (6 bases). The V gene's germline CDR1 is SQVTM and CDR2 ANQGSEA. V dropped 7 bases and J dropped 3 bases, with 13 bases sitting between them. The CDR3 consists of 12 residues. This chain's CDR3 is CSATRGVYEQYF. For the CDR3, the DNA is TGCAGCGCAACCAGGGGAGTCTACGAGCAGTACTTC.

The rearrangement links TRBV7-9 to TRBJ2-6; D unresolved. V lost 5 bases and J lost 4, with 9 bases in between. This CDR3 has 14 amino acids. Germline CDR1 and CDR2: SEHNR and FQNEAQ (reference sequence). In nucleotides, the CDR3 is TGTGCCAGCAGCCCTAGTGACGGGGCCAACGTCCTGACTTTC. It encodes CASSPSDGANVLTF. The full variable domain, completed using reference TRBV7-9 and TRBJ2-6, is DTGVSQNPRHKITKRGQNVTFRCDPISEHNRLYWYRQTLGQGPEFLTYFQNEAQLEKSRLLSDRFSAERPKGSFSTLEIQRTEQGDSAMYLCASSPSDGANVLTFGAGSRLTVL.

The genes are TRBV19 and TRBJ1-1; the D gene is possibly TRBD1 (5 bases). Germline CDR1 and CDR2: LNHDA and SQIVND (reference sequence). V shed 5 bases and J shed 4 bases, with 14 bases lying between them. The CDR3 is 14 residues long. The CDR3 reads CASSARVVGTEAFF. In DNA, the CDR3 is TGTGCCAGTAGTGCCAGGGTAGTCGGCACTGAAGCTTTCTTT.

The CDR3 DNA follows: TGTGCCAGCAGCGTAGCGGGGGGGTGGTACGAGCAGTACTTC. This gives the protein CASSVAGGWYEQYF. This chain links TRBV9 with TRBJ2-7; 8 bases line up with TRBD2. Losses at the gene ends were 0 bases for V and 4 bases for J; bases not matched to a gene: 3. Germline CDR1 is SGDLS and CDR2 is YYNGEE. CDR3 length: 14 residues.

This rearrangement joins TRBV18 to TRBJ2-2; 7 positions match TRBD1. With V trimmed by 4 bases and J by 2 bases, 7 bases remained unmatched. The CDR3 runs 16 residues. The V gene's germline CDR1 is KGHSH and CDR2 LQKENI. This CDR3 reads CASSLWTGENTGELFF. CDR3 nucleotides: TGTGCCAGCTCACTCTGGACAGGAGAAAACACCGGGGAGCTGTTTTTT. Combining the CDR3 with reference TRBV18 and TRBJ2-2 gives the whole variable domain NAGVMQNPRHLVRRRGQEARLRCSPMKGHSHVYWYRQLPEEGLKFMVYLQKENIIDESGMPKERFSAEFPKEGPSILRIQQVVRGDSAAYFCASSLWTGENTGELFFGEGSRLTVL.

Regarding this clone: Other DNA variants within this sample encode the same CDR3. The chain joins TRBV7-2 to TRBJ1-5, with unresolved D. The CDR3 is 13 residues long. V was cut by 2 bases and J by 2 bases, with 4 bases left in between. CDR1 and CDR2 from the germline V gene are SGHTA and FQGNSA. Here the CDR3 reads CASSLRGNQPQHF. The DNA for the CDR3 is TGTGCCAGCAGCTTACGCGGCAATCAGCCCCAGCATTTT.

In its sample, this clone was seen a few times. V gene TRBV4-1 combines with J gene TRBJ2-7, with 8 positions matching TRBD1. Trimming removed 1 base from V and 3 bases from J; junction bases left unmatched: 2. This CDR3 contains 14 residues. CDR1 MGHRA and CDR2 YSYEKL come from the germline V gene. Here the CDR3 reads CASSQVGQGYEQYF. CDR3 coding DNA: TGCGCCAGCAGCCAAGTCGGACAGGGCTACGAGCAGTACTTC.

The chain joins TRBV13 to TRBJ2-7, with 12 bases fitting TRBD2. Germline-derived CDR1 and CDR2 are PRHDT and FYEKMQ (reference sequence). With 0 bases clipped from V and 6 bases from J, the junction kept 3 bases outside the gene matches. This CDR3 comprises 15 residues. Here the CDR3 DNA reads TGTGCCAGCAGCTTAGGCCCTAGCGGGGGGGCCGAGCAGTACTTC. Protein: CASSLGPSGGAEQYF.